Detailed here is one T cell receptor (beta chain). Its antigen is currently unknown. Sequenced by immunoSEQ multiplex PCR; TCRdb stores in-frame clones only, minus some. The data hold some 240,000 clones, with roughly four fifths observed a single time. The data belong to a study of Tregs in tolerant kidney transplant recipients. Whole-study results and caveats: The small number of patients limits these findings pending further validation. The most relevant donor-specific Treg TCRbeta repertoire apparently came from expansion with activated donor B cells.

The CDR3 spans 15 residues. Germline values: CDR1 SGHTA, CDR2 FQGTGA. V was clipped by 5 bases and J by 1 base; unmatched bases: 2. Unstimulated regulatory T cells (CD4+CD25+CD127-), CD4+CD25- non-regulatory cells, CD4 and CD8 cells were FACS-sorted from thawed PBMCs. Input material: CD4+ T cells from blood. The sequence was collected from a human donor in good health. The rearrangement uses TRBV7-3 and TRBJ2-2; 9 bases are a match to TRBD1. CDR3 DNA: TGTGCCAGCAGCCTGGGACAGGGGAACACCGGGGAGCTGTTTTTT. The encoded protein is CASSLGQGNTGELFF.